One and the same sample provided the 8 T cell receptor beta chains below, sequenced in a study of cytomegalovirus exposure and HLA in healthy donors. PCR used 60 Vbeta primers and 13 Jbeta primers. TCRdb's table, derived via immunoSEQ multiplex PCR, lists solely in-frame clones and lacks some. Its table lists about 120,000 clones. The sequenced sample was PBMCs. The source is a man in his forties or fifties in good health and CMV-seropositive.

The rearrangement joins TRBV10-1 to TRBJ2-7, with 7 bases matching TRBD1. V lost 6 bases and J lost 4; bases outside the gene matches: 12. The CDR3 is 15 amino acids. Germline CDR1 reads WNHNN; CDR2 reads SYGVQD (reference sequence). This chain's CDR3 is CASSQLTGVSYEQYF. In DNA form, the CDR3 reads TGCGCCAGCAGCCAATTAACAGGGGTCTCGTACGAGCAGTACTTC.

The chain combines TRBV7-3 with TRBJ2-7; D possibly corresponds to TRBD2 (5 bases). The CDR3 spans 15 residues. The germline V gene has CDR1 SGHTA and CDR2 FQGTGA. Deletions cut 3 bases from V and 6 bases from J, with 18 bases between. In DNA, the CDR3 is TGTGCCAGCAGCTTGGGAGAACCGGGGATGACCGAGCAGTACTTC. Translation gives CASSLGEPGMTEQYF.

The J gene is TRBJ2-7, the V gene TRBV5-4; the match to TRBD1 covers 7 bases. The germline CDR1 and CDR2 sequences are SGHNT and YYREEE (reference sequence). The length of the CDR3 is 15 residues. V was clipped by 1 base and J by 3 bases; unmatched bases: 7. The CDR3 sequence is CASSLIYRGSYEQYF. The CDR3 region has the DNA TGTGCCAGCAGCTTGATCTACAGGGGAAGCTACGAGCAGTACTTC.

This chain links TRBV13 with TRBJ2-5; TRBD2 matches at 14 bases. TRBJ2-7 matches the DNA end more closely, so the J call is doubtful. Germline V gives CDR1 PRHDT, CDR2 FYEKMQ (reference sequence). The CDR3 covers 17 residues. CDR3 sequence reads: CASSLEGLAGENYEQYF. DNA of the CDR3: TGTGCCAGCAGCTTAGAGGGACTAGCGGGAGAAAATTACGAGCAGTACTTC.

The genes are TRBV6-5 and TRBJ2-6; 10 bases map to TRBD1. Germline lookup yields CDR1 MNHEY and CDR2 SVGAGI. The junction had 6 bases not matched to a gene; V was cut back by 6 bases and J by 7 bases. This CDR3 region has 15 residues. CDR3 sequence: CASSLGQGGANVLTF. The CDR3 nucleotides are TGTGCCAGCAGCCTTGGACAGGGGGGAGCCAACGTCCTGACTTTC.

The V and J genes are TRBV6-1 and TRBJ2-6, with D unclear. Germline CDR1 MNHNS, CDR2 SASEGT. CDR3 size: 16 residues. Trimming took off 4 bases at V and 5 bases at J, with 15 bases between the two ends. Here the CDR3 reads CASSATRTLRANVLTF. CDR3 bases: TGTGCCAGCAGTGCGACACGAACGCTGAGGGCCAACGTCCTGACTTTC.

CDR3 DNA: TGCGCCAGCAGCCAAGTTGGGTCAGGGGGCACTGAAGCTTTCTTT. Translation: CASSQVGSGGTEAFF. The genes are TRBV4-1 and TRBJ1-1, with 7 bases that match TRBD1. V was clipped by 1 base and J by 4 bases; unmatched bases: 6. Germline loops: CDR1 MGHRA, CDR2 YSYEKL. The CDR3 consists of 15 residues.

The chain employs TRBV11-2 and TRBJ2-2, with 9 bases identical to TRBD1. Germline values: CDR1 SGHAT, CDR2 FQNNGV. The CDR3 totals 15 residues. The ends lost 6 bases at V and 5 bases at J; junction bases unmatched: 7. The CDR3 bases are TGTGCCAGCAGAATCTCACAGGGGGCGACCGGGGAGCTGTTTTTT. Translating it yields CASRISQGATGELFF.